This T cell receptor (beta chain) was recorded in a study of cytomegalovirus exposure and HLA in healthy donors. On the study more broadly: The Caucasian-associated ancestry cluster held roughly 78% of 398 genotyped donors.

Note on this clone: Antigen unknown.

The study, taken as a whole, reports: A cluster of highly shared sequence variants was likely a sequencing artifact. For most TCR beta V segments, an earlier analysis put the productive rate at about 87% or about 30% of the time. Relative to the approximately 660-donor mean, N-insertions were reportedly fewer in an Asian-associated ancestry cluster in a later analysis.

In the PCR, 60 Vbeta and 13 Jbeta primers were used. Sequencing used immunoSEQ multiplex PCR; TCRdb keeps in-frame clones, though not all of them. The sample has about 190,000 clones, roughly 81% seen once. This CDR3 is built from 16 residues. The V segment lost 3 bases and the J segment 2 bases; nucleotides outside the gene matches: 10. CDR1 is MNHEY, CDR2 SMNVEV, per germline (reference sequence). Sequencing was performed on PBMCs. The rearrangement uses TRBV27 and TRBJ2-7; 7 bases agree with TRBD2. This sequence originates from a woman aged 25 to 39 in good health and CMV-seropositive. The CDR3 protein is CASSFRSSGTTYEQYF. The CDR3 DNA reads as TGTGCCAGCAGTTTTCGGTCCAGCGGGACTACCTACGAGCAGTACTTC.